These 5 T cell receptor beta chains were sequenced from one sample in a study of shared clonotypes between healthy human individuals. The table came from immunoSEQ multiplex PCR; TCRdb's copy has only in-frame clones and leaves some out. The data show over 850,000 clones, approximately 80% seen once. The sample comprised memory CD4+ T cells from PBMCs. Regarding subset: CD45RA-negative fraction. All receptors derive from a man aged 18 to 30 in good health. Some clones in this sample may be carry-over from other donors' samples.

The chain carries TRBV28 and TRBJ2-1, with 7 bases matching TRBD2. The V gene end was trimmed by 10 bases and the J gene end by 1 base; junction bases not matched to a gene: 7. Germline assignment: CDR1 MDHEN and CDR2 SYDVKM. This CDR3 has 14 amino acids. CDR3: CAIDSGTSYNEQFF. As DNA, the CDR3 is TGTGCCATCGACAGCGGGACTTCCTACAATGAGCAGTTCTTC.

V and J are TRBV7-3 and TRBJ2-1; the match to TRBD2 covers 7 bases. Germline V gene sequence: CDR1 SGHTA, CDR2 FQGTGA. The CDR3 length is 18 residues. V was clipped by 2 bases and J by 4 bases; unmatched bases: 14. The CDR3 DNA follows: TGTGCCAGCAGCTTATCTTTCGATGCGGGAGTGGAGTACAATGAGCAGTTCTTC. Translating gives CASSLSFDAGVEYNEQFF.

The rearrangement uses TRBV7-9 and TRBJ2-7, with TRBD1 matching 9 bases. Trimming at V came to 5 bases and at J to 5 bases, leaving 10 bases not matched to a gene. The length of the CDR3 is 15 residues. The germline V gene has CDR1 SEHNR and CDR2 FQNEAQ (reference sequence). The CDR3 sequence: CASSRPTGGGDEQYF. DNA for the CDR3: TGTGCCAGCAGCCGTCCTACAGGGGGCGGGGACGAGCAGTACTTC.

This sequence joins TRBV7-2 and TRBJ2-1, with a weak D call TRBD1 (6 bases). Germline loops: CDR1 SGHTA, CDR2 FQGNSA. V lost 1 base and J lost 9, with 13 bases in between. This CDR3 comprises 14 residues. As DNA, the CDR3 is TGTGCCAGCAGCTTAGGCAGGGGAAGAGGTGAGCAGTTCTTC. It translates to CASSLGRGRGEQFF. Based on the CDR3 plus reference TRBV7-2 and TRBJ2-1, the full variable domain is GAGVSQSPSNKVTEKGKDVELRCDPISGHTALYWYRQSLGQGLEFLIYFQGNSAPDKSGLPSDRFSAERTGGSVSTLTIQRTQQEDSAVYLCASSLGRGRGEQFFGPGTRLTVL.

The genes are TRBV5-1 and TRBJ2-2; D gene unclear. Germline lookup yields CDR1 SGHRS and CDR2 YFSETQ. This CDR3 spans 13 amino acids. V was clipped by 4 bases and J by 4 bases, with 8 bases between them. CDR3 region: CASSGQFTGELFF. The CDR3 coding sequence is TGCGCCAGCAGCGGGCAGTTCACCGGGGAGCTGTTTTTT.